A selection of T cell receptor beta chains follows, all from one sample in a study of CD8+ T cells in alopecia areata. TCRdb's copy holds only in-frame clones and misses some; the assay was immunoSEQ multiplex PCR. The data contain tens of thousands of clones, roughly 50% of them singletons. Material: NKG2D-high CD8+ T cells sorted from blood. Receptors were obtained from a human donor with alopecia areata. Both conserved end residues are part of each CDR3. Fields, in order: J gene, clone size, V gene, D gene, CDR3 protein, CDR3 DNA. D genes are given only for firm matches. The listing skips clone size in some rows; elsewhere it reads once, few, many or a size class.

>TRBJ2-3|few|TRBV23-1|NA
CASSQRGQTYTDTQYF
TGCGCCAGCAGCCAAAGAGGACAGACCTACACAGATACGCAGTATTTT
>TRBJ2-1|NA|TRBV30|TRBD2
CAWSVLAGENEQFF
TGTGCCTGGAGTGTACTAGCGGGAGAGAATGAGCAGTTCTTC
>TRBJ2-7|few|TRBV30|NA
CAWSLDPYEQYF
TGTGCCTGGTCTTTGGACCCATACGAGCAGTACTTC
>TRBJ2-1|few|TRBV29-1|TRBD2
CSVEAPAGGYNEQFF
TGCAGCGTTGAGGCCCCAGCGGGAGGCTACAATGAGCAGTTCTTC
>TRBJ2-3|NA|TRBV9|NA
CASSVEAGRGTDTQYF
TGTGCCAGCAGCGTAGAAGCCGGGAGAGGAACAGATACGCAGTATTTT
>TRBJ2-1|NA|TRBV27|NA
CASSFRGGGNEQFF
TGTGCCAGCAGTTTCAGGGGTGGGGGCAATGAGCAGTTCTTC
>TRBJ2-1|NA|TRBV7-8|NA
CASSGASGLSSYNEQFF
TGTGCCAGCAGTGGCGCGAGCGGGCTGAGCTCCTACAATGAGCAGTTCTTC
>TRBJ2-7|NA|TRBV4-1|TRBD1
CASSHLPGQGAYEQYF
TGCGCCAGCAGCCATCTGCCGGGACAGGGGGCCTACGAGCAGTACTTC
>TRBJ1-2|NA|TRBV13|NA
CASSLRTATWGYTF
TGTGCCAGCAGCTTAAGGACAGCCACATGGGGCTACACCTTC
>TRBJ2-4|NA|TRBV4-2|TRBD2
CASSQVGLAGAGKNIQYF
TGTGCCAGCAGCCAAGTCGGCCTAGCGGGAGCTGGCAAAAACATTCAGTACTTC
>TRBJ1-5|few|TRBV21-1|NA
CASSWCKPQHF
TGTGCCAGCAGCTGGTGTAAGCCCCAGCATTTT
>TRBJ2-5|NA|TRBV29-1|TRBD2
CSVERGILQETQYF
TGCAGCGTTGAGCGGGGGATACTTCAAGAGACCCAGTACTTC
>TRBJ2-1|NA|TRBV11-2|NA
CASSWDLGSLTYNEQFF
TGTGCCAGCAGCTGGGACCTGGGATCCCTAACCTACAATGAGCAGTTCTTC
>TRBJ2-2|NA|TRBV9|NA
CASSVGISSGELFF
TGTGCCAGCAGCGTAGGTATTAGTTCCGGGGAGCTGTTTTTT
>TRBJ2-5|few|TRBV4-3|NA
CASSEVQGETQYF
TGCGCCAGCAGCGAGGTACAGGGAGAGACCCAGTACTTC
>TRBJ2-1|NA|TRBV6-5|NA
CASSPSGEHEQFF
TGTGCCAGCAGCCCCTCCGGGGAGCATGAGCAGTTCTTC
>TRBJ2-7|NA|TRBV2|NA
CASSVIGASPQYF
TGTGCCAGCAGCGTAATCGGGGCTTCACCGCAGTACTTC
>TRBJ2-1|NA|TRBV5-4|NA
CASSSLAAGRADEQFF
TGTGCCAGCAGCTCCCTAGCCGCGGGAAGGGCCGATGAGCAGTTCTTC
>TRBJ2-7|NA|TRBV30|NA
CAWERTDLSYEQYF
TGTGCCTGGGAAAGGACGGATCTCTCCTACGAGCAGTACTTC
>TRBJ2-7|few|TRBV28|TRBD2
CASRSGSVYEQYF
TGTGCCAGCCGTAGCGGGAGTGTTTACGAGCAGTACTTC
>TRBJ2-1|NA|TRBV9|NA
CASSVAGDSYNEQFF
TGTGCCAGCAGCGTAGCTGGGGACTCCTACAATGAGCAGTTCTTC
>TRBJ2-5|NA|TRBV11-3|TRBD1
CASSLTKTGGKTQYF
TGTGCCAGCAGCCTAACCAAGACAGGGGGCAAGACCCAGTACTTC
>TRBJ2-1|NA|TRBV29-1|TRBD1
CSVDRQGSYNEQFF
TGCAGCGTTGACCGACAGGGGAGTTACAATGAGCAGTTCTTC
>TRBJ2-1|few|TRBV2|NA
CASSDLSYNEQFF
TGTGCCAGCAGTGATCTTTCCTACAATGAGCAGTTCTTC
>TRBJ2-7|few|TRBV7-2|NA
CASSLGGGISYEQYF
TGTGCCAGCAGCTTAGGGGGAGGCATTAGCTACGAGCAGTACTTC
>TRBJ1-1|NA|TRBV4-3|TRBD1
CASSQTGVTEAFF
TGCGCCAGCAGCCAGACAGGGGTCACTGAAGCTTTCTTT
>TRBJ2-1|NA|TRBV7-9|TRBD2
CASSATSDKQFF
TGTGCCAGCAGCGCCACTAGCGATAAGCAGTTCTTC
>TRBJ2-5|NA|TRBV13|TRBD2
CASSSLGTSGRLEETQYF
TGTGCCAGCAGCTCCCTCGGGACTAGCGGGAGGCTCGAAGAGACCCAGTACTTC
>TRBJ1-4|NA|TRBV30|NA
CAWSVRGNEKLFF
TGTGCCTGGAGTGTACGGGGTAATGAAAAACTGTTTTTT
>TRBJ2-7|NA|TRBV29-1|TRBD1
CSVAPGQGYEQYF
TGCAGCGTTGCCCCGGGACAGGGCTACGAGCAGTACTTC
>TRBJ2-7|NA|TRBV5-6|NA
CASSLPGEDYEQYF
TGTGCCAGCAGCTTGCCGGGAGAAGACTACGAGCAGTACTTC
>TRBJ2-7|NA|TRBV13|TRBD1
CASSLRGQGRYEQYF
TGTGCCAGCAGCCTTCGCGGACAGGGCCGGTACGAGCAGTACTTC
>TRBJ2-1|NA|TRBV9|TRBD2
CASRAKSGSDNEQFF
TGTGCCAGCAGGGCGAAGAGCGGGAGTGACAATGAGCAGTTCTTC
>TRBJ1-1|few|TRBV10-3|NA
CAIGPGSTEAFF
TGTGCCATCGGCCCGGGGTCGACTGAAGCTTTCTTT
>TRBJ1-2|NA|TRBV4-1|NA
CASSQELGVVYGYTF
TGCGCCAGCAGCCAAGAATTGGGGGTGGTCTATGGCTACACCTTC
>TRBJ2-7|NA|TRBV5-1|NA
CASSLFGAEQYF
TGCGCCAGCAGCTTGTTTGGGGCGGAGCAGTACTTC
>TRBJ2-6|NA|TRBV29-1|NA
CSGENSGANVLTF
TGCAGCGGGGAAAACTCTGGGGCCAACGTCCTGACTTTC
>TRBJ2-5|few|TRBV29-1|NA
CTAWNEETQYF
TGCACCGCGTGGAACGAGGAGACCCAGTACTTC
>TRBJ2-1|few|TRBV28|TRBD2
CASSFGSGSYNEQFF
TGTGCCAGCAGTTTTGGTAGCGGGAGTTACAATGAGCAGTTCTTC
>TRBJ2-3|NA|TRBV27|NA
CASSSLLQQGDTQYF
TGTGCCAGCAGTTCACTCCTACAACAAGGGGATACGCAGTATTTT
>TRBJ2-5|NA|TRBV10-3|NA
CAISVTEETQYF
TGTGCCATCAGTGTGACGGAAGAGACCCAGTACTTC
>TRBJ2-6|NA|TRBV30|NA
CAWAPGAGANVLTF
TGTGCCTGGGCCCCCGGGGCTGGGGCCAACGTCCTGACTTTC
>TRBJ2-1|few|TRBV29-1|TRBD2
CSVVWRGGWFF
TGCAGCGTTGTCTGGCGGGGGGGCTGGTTCTTC
>TRBJ2-2|NA|TRBV30|NA
CAWWQANTGELFF
TGTGCCTGGTGGCAGGCGAACACCGGGGAGCTGTTTTTT
>TRBJ2-3|NA|TRBV27|TRBD2
CASSLGGLDTQYF
TGTGCCAGCAGTTTGGGAGGGTTAGATACGCAGTATTTT
>TRBJ2-2|few|TRBV29-1|NA
CSETDGNTGELFF
TGCAGCGAGACGGACGGGAACACCGGGGAGCTGTTTTTT
>TRBJ2-3|NA|TRBV30|NA
CAWRPGTSSTDTQYF
TGTGCCTGGAGACCCGGGACATCTAGCACAGATACGCAGTATTTT
>TRBJ2-3|NA|TRBV5-1|NA
CASSATVFFTDTQYF
TGCGCCAGCAGCGCGACAGTTTTCTTCACAGATACGCAGTATTTT